Listed below are T cell receptor beta chains from one sample, sequenced in a study of blood T cell repertoires in COVID-19. Some clones are missing from TCRdb's copy, which holds only in-frame ones; the method was immunoSEQ multiplex PCR. Among under 200,000 clones, around 77% were seen once, and the ten largest hold 6.5%. The sequenced sample was peripheral blood. The receptors come from a man in his sixties or seventies with active or convalescent COVID-19. The CDR3 runs from the conserved cysteine through the conserved F or W. A D gene is named only where the DNA matches it firmly. Some rows have no size entry. The others give once, few or many, or a class for an expanded clone.

V gene	clone size	D gene	J gene	CDR3 protein	CDR3 DNA
TRBV18	-	TRBD2	TRBJ2-3	CASSPSSGGRSTDTQYF	TGTGCCAGCTCACCGTCTAGCGGGGGGAGAAGCACAGATACGCAGTATTTT
TRBV4-2	-	-	TRBJ1-2	CASSQDLQNYGYTF	TGTGCCAGCAGCCAAGATTTACAGAACTATGGCTACACCTTC
TRBV5-1	few	-	TRBJ2-1	CASSPLATNEQFF	TGCGCCAGCAGCCCCCTAGCGACCAATGAGCAGTTCTTC
TRBV6-1	once	-	TRBJ2-1	CASSEAQPGLGEQFF	TGTGCCAGCAGTGAAGCCCAGCCGGGACTTGGTGAGCAGTTCTTC
TRBV30	few	TRBD1	TRBJ1-5	CAWTAGTGGRQPQHF	TGTGCCTGGACCGCCGGGACAGGGGGGCGGCAGCCCCAGCATTTT
TRBV30	-	TRBD1	TRBJ1-1	CAWRAAGTGNTEAFF	TGTGCCTGGAGGGCCGCCGGGACAGGTAACACTGAAGCTTTCTTT
TRBV12-3/TRBV12-4	-	TRBD2	TRBJ2-7	CASHGTNYEQYF	TGTGCCAGCCACGGGACTAACTACGAGCAGTACTTC
TRBV19	-	-	TRBJ2-1	CASSIGGNSYNEQFF	TGTGCCAGTAGTATCGGAGGGAACTCCTACAATGAGCAGTTCTTC
TRBV7-2	-	TRBD2	TRBJ2-7	CASGGGLTYEQYF	TGTGCCAGCGGCGGGGGGTTGACCTACGAGCAGTACTTC
TRBV28	few	-	TRBJ1-2	CASISGDYNYGYTF	TGTGCCAGCATCTCAGGCGACTATAACTATGGCTACACCTTC
TRBV4-3	-	-	TRBJ1-4	CASSQERRGEKLFF	TGCGCCAGCAGCCAAGAACGGCGGGGTGAAAAACTGTTTTTT
TRBV5-1	-	-	TRBJ1-2	CASSLQGTSQYYGYTF	TGCGCCAGCAGCTTACAGGGCACCTCTCAGTACTATGGCTACACCTTC
TRBV2	-	-	TRBJ2-3	CASELASTDTQYF	TGTGCCAGCGAACTAGCAAGCACAGATACGCAGTATTTT
TRBV15	once	-	TRBJ2-1	CATSRERLANEQFF	TGTGCCACCAGCAGAGAGCGGCTAGCCAATGAGCAGTTCTTC
TRBV7-9	-	-	TRBJ1-1	CASSLQIRGEAFF	TGTGCCAGCAGCTTACAGATCAGAGGTGAAGCTTTCTTT
TRBV18	-	TRBD1	TRBJ1-3	CASSPTRGTGLGNTIYF	TGTGCCAGCTCACCAACCCGGGGGACAGGGTTGGGAAACACCATATATTTT
TRBV27	-	TRBD1	TRBJ2-7	CASSFPGQGVYEQYF	TGTGCCAGCAGTTTTCCGGGACAGGGTGTCTACGAGCAGTACTTC
TRBV30	-	-	TRBJ1-1	CAWSQVGGTEAFF	TGTGCCTGGAGCCAGGTTGGAGGTACTGAAGCTTTCTTT
TRBV10-1	-	-	TRBJ2-7	CASSESGQGEQYF	TGCGCCAGCAGTGAGTCTGGGCAAGGCGAGCAGTACTTC
TRBV3-1/TRBV3-2	-	TRBD2	TRBJ2-3	CASSQIGGGGGNTQYF	TGTGCCAGCAGCCAGATCGGGGGGGGTGGCGGAAATACGCAGTATTTT
TRBV2	-	-	TRBJ2-1	CASSGLGSYNEQFF	TGTGCCAGCAGTGGCCTGGGCTCGTACAATGAGCAGTTCTTC
TRBV7-8	-	-	TRBJ2-1	CASSPMGLPTEQFF	TGTGCCAGCAGCCCCATGGGGCTGCCCACTGAGCAGTTCTTC
TRBV12-2	-	-	TRBJ1-1	CASRLGQINTEAFF	TGTGCAAGTCGCTTGGGACAGATTAACACTGAAGCTTTCTTT
TRBV9	once	TRBD2	TRBJ2-5	CASSVGGAGGSSQYF	TGTGCCAGCAGCGTAGGGGGAGCGGGAGGCTCCTCCCAGTACTTC
TRBV20-1	-	TRBD1	TRBJ1-2	CSASTGGDSNYGYTF	TGCAGTGCTAGTACAGGGGGCGACTCTAACTATGGCTACACCTTC
TRBV5-5	-	TRBD1	TRBJ2-3	CASSRGQGSTHTDTQYF	TGTGCCAGCAGCAGGGGACAGGGTTCGACTCACACAGATACGCAGTATTTT
TRBV6-6	-	-	TRBJ1-1	CASSVRQERTEAFF	TGTGCCAGCAGTGTCCGACAGGAGCGAACTGAAGCTTTCTTT
TRBV5-6	once	-	TRBJ1-5	CASSLGAGGNQPQHF	TGTGCCAGCAGCTTGGGGGCGGGGGGAAATCAGCCCCAGCATTTT
TRBV20-1	few	TRBD2	TRBJ2-1	CSASSGSSYNEQFF	TGCAGTGCTAGTAGCGGGTCATCCTACAATGAGCAGTTCTTC
TRBV9	-	-	TRBJ1-1	CASSVEELYTEAFF	TGTGCCAGCAGCGTAGAGGAGCTCTACACTGAAGCTTTCTTT
TRBV4-1	-	-	TRBJ1-6	CASSQVAQFNSPLHF	TGCGCCAGCAGCCAAGTCGCACAGTTCAATTCACCCCTCCACTTT
TRBV10-3	-	TRBD1	TRBJ2-7	CAIRGQGSYEQYF	TGTGCCATCAGGGGACAGGGCTCCTACGAGCAGTACTTC
TRBV21-1	-	-	TRBJ1-1	CASSKGDRGLTEAFF	TGTGCCAGCAGCAAAGGAGACAGGGGGCTGACTGAAGCTTTCTTT
TRBV18	-	-	TRBJ1-6	CASSPLAAQGSLSSPLHF	TGTGCCAGCTCACCACTCGCGGCTCAGGGCTCCCTATCCTCACCCCTCCACTTT
TRBV30	once	-	TRBJ1-1	CAWSAYRNTEAFF	TGTGCCTGGAGTGCTTATAGGAACACTGAAGCTTTCTTT
TRBV11-2	-	TRBD1	TRBJ2-1	CASSPSWGQGDNEQFF	TGTGCCAGCAGCCCGTCGTGGGGACAGGGAGACAATGAGCAGTTCTTC
TRBV14	-	-	TRBJ2-7	CASTLRPTDREAKRYEQYF	TGTGCCAGCACCCTACGCCCCACCGACAGGGAGGCTAAGAGGTACGAGCAGTACTTC
TRBV6-1	-	-	TRBJ2-7	CASSEALGGYEQYF	TGTGCCAGCAGTGAAGCGCTGGGGGGCTACGAGCAGTACTTC
TRBV5-1	-	-	TRBJ2-7	CASSLGSNLGGTNEQYF	TGCGCCAGCAGCTTGGGGAGTAATCTAGGTGGAACTAACGAGCAGTACTTC
TRBV25-1	-	-	TRBJ1-4	CASSGVERGRGEKLFF	TGTGCCAGCAGCGGGGTTGAGAGGGGGAGGGGGGAAAAACTGTTTTTT
TRBV20-1	-	-	TRBJ2-5	CSAQDQETQYF	TGCAGTGCACAGGACCAAGAGACCCAGTACTTC
TRBV5-4	-	TRBD1	TRBJ1-6	CASSLKSTGGAAYNSPLHF	TGTGCCAGCAGCTTGAAATCCACAGGGGGCGCCGCCTATAATTCACCCCTCCACTTT
TRBV7-2	-	TRBD1	TRBJ2-5	CASSPNRGTETQYF	TGTGCCAGCAGCCCAAACAGGGGTACGGAGACCCAGTACTTC
TRBV3-1/TRBV3-2	-	-	TRBJ1-1	CASSQSAGTFF	TGTGCCAGCAGCCAAAGTGCGGGGACTTTCTTT
TRBV6-6	-	-	TRBJ1-1	CASSPAGNTEAFF	TGTGCCAGCAGCCCTGCAGGGAACACTGAAGCTTTCTTT
TRBV7-2	-	TRBD1	TRBJ1-2	CASSLNQGAEYGYTF	TGTGCCAGCAGCTTGAATCAGGGGGCAGAGTATGGCTACACCTTC
TRBV4-1	-	TRBD2	TRBJ2-3	CASSHSRTSGVSDTQYF	TGCGCCAGCAGCCATTCCCGGACTAGCGGCGTTTCAGATACGCAGTATTTT
TRBV11-2	-	-	TRBJ1-1	CASSGDTGLRTEAFF	TGTGCCAGCTCAGGGGATACGGGATTACGGACTGAAGCTTTCTTT
TRBV29-1	-	-	TRBJ1-1	CSVRRGGTEAFF	TGCAGCGTCCGGCGCGGGGGCACTGAAGCTTTCTTT
TRBV2	-	-	TRBJ2-1	CASSEQASSYNEQFF	TGTGCCAGCAGTGAACAGGCGAGCTCCTACAATGAGCAGTTCTTC
TRBV5-1	-	-	TRBJ1-1	CASSREAHPNTEAFF	TGCGCCAGCAGTAGAGAAGCTCACCCTAACACTGAAGCTTTCTTT
TRBV5-1	-	-	TRBJ1-1	CASSLGAAGLNTEAFF	TGCGCCAGCAGCTTGGGGGCCGCGGGGTTGAACACTGAAGCTTTCTTT
TRBV7-8	few	-	TRBJ2-7	CASSLIASLNEQYF	TGTGCCAGCAGCTTAATCGCTAGTTTAAACGAGCAGTACTTC
TRBV9	-	TRBD2	TRBJ2-3	CASSPRGTSGSADTQYF	TGTGCCAGCAGCCCCCGTGGGACTAGCGGGAGTGCAGATACGCAGTATTTT